This TCR beta chain was recorded in a study of T-cell reconstitution after alpha-beta-depleted transplantation in children. General study points: Reportedly, only several hundred clones from non-depleted graft cells drove alpha-beta T-cell counts at about two months. Surviving recipient T cells and thymic progenitors produced the high day-60 TCRbeta diversity seen in some patients.

The authors prepared the TCRbeta library with unique molecular identifiers. MiXCR, applied by TCRdb to the PCR reads, yields one record per CDR3 protein. In the table there are 700,000 to 950,000 distinct CDR3 sequences, roughly 15% of which are singletons. On this clonotype: Antigen unknown.

CDR1 is SEHNR, CDR2 FQNEAQ, per germline (reference sequence). The CDR3 consists of 16 residues. J gave up 4 bases and V 4 bases, and 13 bases lay outside the gene matches. This sequence joins TRBV7-9 and TRBJ2-7; 7 bases fit TRBD2. The sequence was obtained from a male patient between 5 and 17 years old who had a stem cell transplant for acute lymphoblastic leukemia, so the T cells may come from the graft donor. Sequencing used PBMCs, mostly from graft donor cells, obtained 360 days after TCRalphabeta/CD19-depleted stem cell transplant. CDR3 residues: CASSSLTSESRYEQYF. CDR3 bases: TGTGCCAGCAGCTCCCTCACTAGCGAGTCCAGGTACGAGCAGTACTTC.